This paragraph covers one T cell receptor beta chain sequence. Its antigen remains unidentified. This sample is part of a study of OX40 agonist ivuxolimab in advanced cancers. For the study at large: Ivuxolimab, which patients received intravenously every 2 weeks, was dosed at 0.01 to 10 mg/kg. The dose-escalation cohort was approximately 84% male, with a mean age of around 60 years, ranging about 20 to 79. People who had prior anti-PD-1, anti-PD-L1 or anti-CTLA-4 therapy could take part, and around 43% had some.

The method was immunoSEQ multiplex PCR; TCRdb's version includes in-frame clones alone and lacks a portion of them. Of around 34,000 clones in the sample, about 92% were seen once. Findings and limits, study-wide: Partial responders treated at 0.1-3.0 mg/kg exhibited clonal expansion among the lowest measured.

The receptor comes from an adult with an advanced solid tumor such as melanoma, head and neck, liver or kidney cancer. The material was CD4+ or CD8+ T cells sorted from blood, obtained in a trial of the OX40 agonist ivuxolimab.

The CDR3 here is CASSLPGNTEAFF. In DNA, the CDR3 is TGTGCCAGCAGCCTCCCGGGGAACACTGAAGCTTTCTTT. V gene TRBV13 combines with J gene TRBJ1-1; D ambiguous. This CDR3 region has 13 residues. Trimming left V 5 bases short and J 1 base short, with 8 bases between. CDR1 and CDR2 from the germline V gene are PRHDT and FYEKMQ (reference sequence).